This entry describes one T cell receptor beta chain. Its recognized antigen is unknown. Qualities for individual bases were not recorded, and no much larger clone is one base off. Patients with autoimmune disease history or receiving systemic immunosuppression were excluded from the trial. Peripheral blood for TCR sequencing was drawn from every dose cohort at baseline, at cycle 4 day 1 and at cycle 7 day 1. The samples were drawn from a first-in-human, open-label, multicenter phase I dose-escalation trial of ivuxolimab. The trial enrolled adults with locally advanced or metastatic head and neck squamous cell, hepatocellular, melanoma or renal cell carcinoma. Before TCR sequencing, CD4+ T cells and CD8+ T cells were sorted from peripheral blood as separate populations. According to the germline V gene (reference sequence), CDR1 reads MNHNY and CDR2 reads SVGAGI. Deletion took 4 bases off V and 6 bases off J, with a span of 10 bases between the germline ends. From the cysteine through the phenylalanine, the CDR3 covers 12 amino acids. CDR3 DNA is the only sequence kept; it has 36 bases, read in frame from the first base.

Genomic DNA was isolated from the sorted cells so that the TCRbeta CDR3 region could be sequenced. TCRbeta CDR3 regions were sequenced using the immunoSEQ Assay. Sourced from immuneACCESS, this table was stored by TCRdb with only in-frame sequences that have V and J called. A share of the clones is absent; for the studies checked, an unresolved V gene accounts for under half, and the remainder has no known explanation. Recorded for this sample are fewer than 80,000 clones; approximately 82% of them occurred a single time. 1.1% of the sample is in the top ten clones. This entry comes from a study of OX40 agonist ivuxolimab in advanced cancers. The study in broad terms: The costimulatory receptor OX40 (CD134) was targeted by ivuxolimab, a fully human IgG2 agonistic monoclonal antibody. Of the 50 to 55 dose-escalation patients, hepatocellular carcinoma was present in 19, melanoma in about 15, renal cell carcinoma in 9 and head and neck cancer in 9. Patients were allowed to have had prior anti-PD-1, anti-PD-L1 or anti-CTLA-4 therapy, and around two fifths of the dose-escalation patients had been treated with checkpoint inhibitors. Partial responses were achieved by three dose-escalation patients, of whom one had hepatocellular carcinoma and two had cutaneous melanoma. A male proportion of about 79% and a mean age of approximately 60 years, ranging from 23 to 79, were recorded for the dose-escalation cohort. The paper covers the monotherapy dose-escalation part of the phase I ivuxolimab trial, which included N ≈ 50 patients. Peripheral TCRbeta sequencing aimed to test whether ivuxolimab altered TCR sequence diversity and caused clonal T-cell expansion. Intravenous ivuxolimab was administered to patients every 2 weeks at six dose levels: 0.01, 0.1, 0.3, 1.5, 3 and 10 mg/kg. What the study reported, not specific to this receptor: In the 0.1-3.0 mg/kg groups, partial responders had among the lowest normalized peripheral clonal expansion, particularly in CD8+ T cells. Clonal expansion of both CD4+ and CD8+ blood T cells was observed from baseline to week 6 at doses 0.1 to 3.0 mg/kg. On average, CD8+ T cells showed more expanded clones than CD4+ T cells after ivuxolimab. Low levels of normalized T-cell clonal expansion were also seen in some patients who did not respond. The antigen specificity of the peripheral T cells that underwent clonal expansion was not determined.

This receptor chain uses TRBV6-6 and TRBJ2-7, with the D segment possibly TRBD1 or TRBD2, each aligning over 5 bases. This material consisted of CD4+ or CD8+ T cells sorted from blood, taken in a trial of the OX40 agonist ivuxolimab. The TCR was taken from an adult with an advanced solid tumor such as melanoma, head and neck, liver or kidney cancer. At the DNA level, the sequence is TGTGCCAGCAGTTTTTGGGGGACCGAGCAGTACTTC. Translated, it gives CASSFWGTEQYF.